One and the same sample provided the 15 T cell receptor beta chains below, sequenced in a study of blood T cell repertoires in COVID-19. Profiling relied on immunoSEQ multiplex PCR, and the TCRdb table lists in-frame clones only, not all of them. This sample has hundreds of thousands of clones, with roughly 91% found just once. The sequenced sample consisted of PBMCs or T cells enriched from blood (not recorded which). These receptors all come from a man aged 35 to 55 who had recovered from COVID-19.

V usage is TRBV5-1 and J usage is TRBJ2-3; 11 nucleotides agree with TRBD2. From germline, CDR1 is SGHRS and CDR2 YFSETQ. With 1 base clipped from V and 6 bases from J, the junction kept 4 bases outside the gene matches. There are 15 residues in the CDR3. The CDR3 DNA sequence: TGCGCCAGCAGCTTGACTAGCGGGAGCTTTGATACGCAGTATTTT. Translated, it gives CASSLTSGSFDTQYF.

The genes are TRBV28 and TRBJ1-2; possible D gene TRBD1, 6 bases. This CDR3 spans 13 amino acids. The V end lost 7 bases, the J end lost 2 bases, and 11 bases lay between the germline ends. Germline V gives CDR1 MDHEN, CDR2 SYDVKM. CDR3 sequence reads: CASKTTGNYGYTF. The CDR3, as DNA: TGTGCCAGCAAAACGACAGGCAACTATGGCTACACCTTC.

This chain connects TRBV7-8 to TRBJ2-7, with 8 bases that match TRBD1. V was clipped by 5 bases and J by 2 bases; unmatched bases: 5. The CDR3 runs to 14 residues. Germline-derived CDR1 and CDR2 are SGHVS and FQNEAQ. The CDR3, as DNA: TGTGCCAGCAGCCCGATGACAGGGGCCTACGAGCAGTACTTC. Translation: CASSPMTGAYEQYF.

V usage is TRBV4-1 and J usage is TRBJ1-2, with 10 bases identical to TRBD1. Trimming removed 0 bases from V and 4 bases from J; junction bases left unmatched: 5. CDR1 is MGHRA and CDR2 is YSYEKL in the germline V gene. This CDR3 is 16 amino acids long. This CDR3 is CASSQDRQGALYGYTF. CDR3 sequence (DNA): TGCGCCAGCAGCCAAGATAGACAGGGGGCTCTCTATGGCTACACCTTC.

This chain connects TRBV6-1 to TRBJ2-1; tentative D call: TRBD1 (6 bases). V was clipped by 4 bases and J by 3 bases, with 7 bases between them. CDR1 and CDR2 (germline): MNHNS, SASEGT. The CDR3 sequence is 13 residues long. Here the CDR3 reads CASSATGYNEQFF. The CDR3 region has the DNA TGTGCCAGCAGTGCGACAGGCTACAATGAGCAGTTCTTC.

In DNA, the CDR3 is TGCGCCAGCAGCTTAGTGACTAGCGGGATGGCAGATACGCAGTATTTT. Translated: CASSLVTSGMADTQYF. The gene calls are TRBV5-1 and TRBJ2-3; TRBD2 aligns across 11 bases. There are 16 residues in the CDR3. The V gene's germline CDR1 is SGHRS and CDR2 YFSETQ. Germline trimming cut 2 bases from V and 4 bases from J; bases unmatched to any gene: 6.

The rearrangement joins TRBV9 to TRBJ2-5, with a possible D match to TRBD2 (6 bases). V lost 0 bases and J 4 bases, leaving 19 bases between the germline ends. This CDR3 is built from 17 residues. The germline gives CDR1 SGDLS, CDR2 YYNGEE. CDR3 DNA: TGTGCCAGCAGCGTAGCTATTCGGGGGAGCTACGGAGAGACCCAGTACTTC. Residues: CASSVAIRGSYGETQYF.

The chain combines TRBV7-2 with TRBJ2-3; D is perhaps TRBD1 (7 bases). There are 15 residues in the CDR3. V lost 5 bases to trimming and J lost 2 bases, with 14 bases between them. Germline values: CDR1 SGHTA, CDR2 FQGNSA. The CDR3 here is CASSRGTAFTDTQYF. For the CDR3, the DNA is TGTGCCAGCAGCCGGGGGACAGCCTTCACAGATACGCAGTATTTT.

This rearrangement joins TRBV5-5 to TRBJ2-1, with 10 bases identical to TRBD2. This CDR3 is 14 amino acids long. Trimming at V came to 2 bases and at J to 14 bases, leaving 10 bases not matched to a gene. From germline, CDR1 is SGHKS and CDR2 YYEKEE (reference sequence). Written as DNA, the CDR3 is TGTGCCAGCAGCTTTACTCAGAGCGGGGGGGCCAAGTTCTTC. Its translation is CASSFTQSGGAKFF.

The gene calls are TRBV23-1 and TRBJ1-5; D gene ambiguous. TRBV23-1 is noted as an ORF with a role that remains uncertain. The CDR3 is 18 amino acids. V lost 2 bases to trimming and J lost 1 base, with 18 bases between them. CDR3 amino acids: CASSQPLVSPESNQPQHF. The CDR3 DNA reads TGCGCCAGCAGTCAACCCCTCGTAAGCCCGGAGAGCAATCAGCCCCAGCATTTT.

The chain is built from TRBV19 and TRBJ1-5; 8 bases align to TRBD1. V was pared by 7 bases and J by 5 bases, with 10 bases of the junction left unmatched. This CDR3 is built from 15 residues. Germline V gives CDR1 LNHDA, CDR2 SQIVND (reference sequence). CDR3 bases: TGTGCCAGTACTAGGGACAGGTATTGGGATCAGCCCCAGCATTTT. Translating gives CASTRDRYWDQPQHF.

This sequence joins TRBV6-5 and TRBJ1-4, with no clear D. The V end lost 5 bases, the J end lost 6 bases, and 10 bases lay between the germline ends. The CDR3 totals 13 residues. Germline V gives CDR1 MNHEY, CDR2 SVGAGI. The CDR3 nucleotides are TGTGCCAGCAGTCCGGTTGTTGATGAAAAACTGTTTTTT. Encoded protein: CASSPVVDEKLFF.

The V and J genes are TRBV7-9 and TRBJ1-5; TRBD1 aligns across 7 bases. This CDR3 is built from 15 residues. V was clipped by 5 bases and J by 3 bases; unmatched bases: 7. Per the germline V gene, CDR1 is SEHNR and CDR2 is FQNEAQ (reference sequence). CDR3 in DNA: TGTGCCAGCAGCCAGGGACAGCATCTCAATCAGCCCCAGCATTTT. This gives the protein CASSQGQHLNQPQHF.

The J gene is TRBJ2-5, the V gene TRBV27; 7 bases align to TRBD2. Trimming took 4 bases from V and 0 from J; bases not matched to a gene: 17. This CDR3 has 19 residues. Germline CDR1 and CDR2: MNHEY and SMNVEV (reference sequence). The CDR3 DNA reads TGTGCCAGCAGTTCTCGCGGGTGGGAGGGCCTACCCCACCAAGAGACCCAGTACTTC. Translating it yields CASSSRGWEGLPHQETQYF.

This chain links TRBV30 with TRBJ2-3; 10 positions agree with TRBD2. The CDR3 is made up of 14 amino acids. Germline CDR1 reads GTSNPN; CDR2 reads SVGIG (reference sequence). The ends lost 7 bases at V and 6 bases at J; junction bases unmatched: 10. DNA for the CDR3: TGTGCCTACTTCAAGCGGGGGGGCCTTGATACGCAGTATTTT. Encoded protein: CAYFKRGGLDTQYF. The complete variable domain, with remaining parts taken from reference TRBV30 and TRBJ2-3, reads SQTIHQWPATLVQPVGSPLSLECTVEGTSNPNLYWYRQAAGRGLQLLFYSVGIGQISSEVPQNLSASRPQDRQFILSSKKLLLSDSGFYLCAYFKRGGLDTQYFGPGTRLTVL.